Below are 14 T cell receptor beta chains sequenced from a single sample in a study of blood T cells in healthy people across ages. Sample-barcoded 5' priming and a J-beta primer mix drove a second PCR of about 7 to 12 cycles. TCRdb re-derived calls from the 5' RACE reads in MiXCR, one entry per CDR3 protein. The sample holds over a million distinct CDR3 sequences, 45% seen once. Sample: blood. These receptors were collected from an older woman in good health.

Written as DNA, the CDR3 is TGTGCCACCAGCAGAGATGACGTAGGACAGGGTTACACCGGGGAGCTGTTTTTT. Translated: CATSRDDVGQGYTGELFF. The V and J genes are TRBV15 and TRBJ2-2; TRBD1 matches at 8 bases. The germline V gene has CDR1 LNHNV and CDR2 YYDKDF (reference sequence). The CDR3 runs 18 residues. J lost 3 bases, V lost 0 bases, and 9 bases had no gene match. Full variable domain (rest looked up from reference TRBV15 and TRBJ2-2): DAMVIQNPRYQVTQFGKPVTLSCSQTLNHNVMYWYQQKSSQAPKLLFHYYDKDFNNEADTPDNFQSRRPNTSFCFLDIRSPGLGDTAMYLCATSRDDVGQGYTGELFFGEGSRLTVL.

The rearrangement joins TRBV7-6 to TRBJ2-7; 14 bases are a match to TRBD2. The CDR3 spans 19 residues. J was trimmed by 2 bases and V by 4 bases; bases with no gene match: 13. The germline V gene has CDR1 SGHVS and CDR2 FNYEAQ. The CDR3 sequence: CASSSPGLAGEGGAYEQYF. The CDR3 DNA reads as TGTGCCAGCAGCTCTCCGGGACTAGCGGGAGAGGGGGGGGCCTACGAGCAGTACTTC.

This clonotype was seen only a few times. The rearrangement joins TRBV24-1 to TRBJ2-1; D is unresolved. Near its end, the DNA agrees better with TRBJ2-7, so the J call may be wrong. CDR3 size: 15 residues. CDR1 KGHDR and CDR2 SFDVKD come from the germline V gene. This CDR3 is CATSDGPSSYNEQYF. DNA of the CDR3: TGTGCCACCAGTGATGGGCCCAGCTCCTACAATGAGCAGTACTTC.

The rearrangement joins TRBV7-2 to TRBJ2-5; 11 nucleotides agree with TRBD1. Germline lookup yields CDR1 SGHTA and CDR2 FQGNSA. Losses at the gene ends were 5 bases for V and 1 base for J; bases not matched to a gene: 15. CDR3 length equals 19 residues. The chain's CDR3 is CASSTPNPGQGGSQETQYF. As DNA, the CDR3 is TGTGCCAGCAGCACGCCGAACCCGGGACAGGGGGGATCCCAAGAGACCCAGTACTTC.

This sequence joins TRBV27 and TRBJ2-5; maybe TRBD2 (6 bases). Trimming cost V 6 bases and J 6 bases, with 11 bases left between them. The CDR3 sequence is 12 residues long. Germline V CDR1 and CDR2: MNHEY, SMNVEV (reference sequence). The CDR3 region is CASRRGAKTQYF. For the CDR3, the DNA is TGTGCCAGCAGGCGGGGAGCGAAGACCCAGTACTTC.

This chain links TRBV20-1 with TRBJ2-5; perhaps D is TRBD1 or TRBD2 (5 bases each). This CDR3 has 14 amino acids. Germline CDR1 reads DFQATT; CDR2 reads SNEGSKA (reference sequence). Trimming took 4 bases from V and 2 from J, leaving 14 bases between them. As DNA, the CDR3 is TGCAGTGCTAAACCGGGGCCAAATCAAGAGACCCAGTACTTC. It translates to CSAKPGPNQETQYF.

CDR3 coding DNA: TGCGCCAGCAGCTTGGGGGGCTCCTCCAAGACAGATACGCAGTATTTT. This sequence encodes CASSLGGSSKTDTQYF. The rearrangement links TRBV5-1 to TRBJ2-3, with a weak D call TRBD1 (5 bases). Germline V gene data show CDR1 as SGHRS and CDR2 as YFSETQ. This CDR3 is 16 amino acids long. Trimming removed 0 bases from V and 3 bases from J, with 14 bases in between. The variable domain in full, with the rest retrieved from reference TRBV5-1 and TRBJ2-3, is KAGVTQTPRYLIKTRGQQVTLSCSPISGHRSVSWYQQTPGQGLQFLFEYFSETQRNKGNFPGRFSGRQFSNSRSEMNVSTLELGDSALYLCASSLGGSSKTDTQYFGPGTRLTVL.

Concerning this clonotype: One end of the junction fails to match germline, which may point to a read error. The chain couples TRBV6-5 to TRBJ1-2; D is possibly TRBD1 (6 bases). Germline CDR1 and CDR2: MNHEY and SVGAGI. CDR3 size: 15 residues. The DNA of the CDR3 is TGTGCCAGCAGTTCGGGGGGGGGGCCTCTTTATGGCTGCACCTTC. Translated: CASSSGGGPLYGCTF.

V is TRBV19 and J is TRBJ2-5; weak D call: TRBD2 (6 bases). Germline CDR1 and CDR2: LNHDA and SQIVND (reference sequence). The CDR3 is 14 residues long. The V end was cut by 0 bases, the J end by 5 bases, with 10 bases between. CDR3 in amino acids: CASSIEKGRETQYF. CDR3 sequence (DNA): TGTGCCAGTAGTATAGAAAAAGGGAGGGAGACCCAGTACTTC.

The chain couples TRBV5-1 to TRBJ2-7; 9 bases are shared with TRBD2. The CDR3 sequence is 14 residues long. CDR1 is SGHRS, CDR2 YFSETQ, per germline. V shed 7 bases, J shed 2 bases, and the junction held 7 bases outside the gene matches. The CDR3 bases are TGCGCCAGCTCCGAGACTAGCGGCCCCTACGAGCAGTACTTC. This codes for CASSETSGPYEQYF. Variable domain in full (rest from reference TRBV5-1 and TRBJ2-7): KAGVTQTPRYLIKTRGQQVTLSCSPISGHRSVSWYQQTPGQGLQFLFEYFSETQRNKGNFPGRFSGRQFSNSRSEMNVSTLELGDSALYLCASSETSGPYEQYFGPGTRLTVT.

This clonotype occurred a few times. The chain uses TRBV6-6 and TRBJ2-7; 8 positions match TRBD1. CDR1 and CDR2 from the germline V gene are MNHNY and SVGAGI (reference sequence). V lost 4 bases to trimming and J lost 0 bases; unmatched junction nucleotides: 8. There are 16 residues in the CDR3. CDR3: CASSFWTGRPSYEQYF. The CDR3 bases are TGTGCCAGCAGTTTCTGGACAGGGAGGCCCTCCTACGAGCAGTACTTC.

The gene calls are TRBV20-1 and TRBJ2-2, with 9 bases matching TRBD1. V lost 3 bases, J lost 6 bases, and 11 bases stayed unmatched. The CDR3 consists of 16 residues. Germline V gene lookup returns CDR1 DFQATT and CDR2 SNEGSKA (reference sequence). Here the CDR3 reads CSARDRDRVESGELFF. The CDR3 nucleotides are TGCAGTGCTAGGGACCGGGACAGGGTAGAATCCGGGGAGCTGTTTTTT.

This clonotype was seen more than once but under ten times. This chain joins TRBV4-2 and TRBJ2-2; 10 nucleotides line up with TRBD1. V dropped 3 bases and J dropped 0; count of bases not matched to a gene: 10. Germline CDR1 reads LGHNA; CDR2 reads YNFKEQ. This CDR3 has 19 amino acids. CDR3 region: CASSHRPGQGFANTGELFF. The CDR3 DNA reads as TGTGCCAGCAGCCACCGACCGGGACAGGGGTTCGCGAACACCGGGGAGCTGTTTTTT.

This chain uses TRBV14 with TRBJ2-5; no definite D call. This CDR3 has 15 residues. Germline assignment: CDR1 SGHDN and CDR2 FVKESK. V dropped 2 bases and J dropped 0 bases, with 10 bases sitting between them. The CDR3 DNA follows: TGTGCCAGCAGCCAACGGCTGGGCCACCAAGAGACCCAGTACTTC. Residues: CASSQRLGHQETQYF.